A single sample gave rise to the 8 T cell receptor beta chains below, sequenced in a study of T cells in women clearing cervical HPV infection. TCRdb's table, derived via immunoSEQ multiplex PCR, lists solely in-frame clones and lacks some. With approximately 23,000 clones in the sample, the ten largest clones hold about 3.5%. Sequencing used blood buffy coat. These receptor sequences come from a woman aged 18 to 69 with a cervical HPV16 infection that either progressed to CIN3+ or cleared (not recorded which).

As for this clone: The read finishes 3 residues shy of the CDR3 end, and the germline J gene is used to complete it. The chain has TRBV18 and TRBJ2-7; tentatively, D is TRBD1 (5 bases). From germline, CDR1 is KGHSH and CDR2 LQKENI. V was pared by 3 bases and J by 1 base, with 13 bases between. The length of the CDR3 is 15 residues. The part of the CDR3 DNA that was read is TGTGCCAGCTCACCCTACCAAGGGGCTTCCTACGAG. Its translation is CASSPYQGASYE. From start to end, the CDR3 is CASSPYQGASYEQYF. The full variable domain, completed using reference TRBV18 and TRBJ2-7, is NAGVMQNPRHLVRRRGQEARLRCSPMKGHSHVYWYRQLPEEGLKFMVYLQKENIIDESGMPKERFSAEFPKEGPSILRIQQVVRGDSAAYFCASSPYQGASYEQYFGPGTRLTVT.

Measured by frequency, this clone is medium-sized (0.01 to 0.1%). The read ends 3 residues shy of where the CDR3 ends; the end is completed using the germline J gene. The genes are TRBV19 and TRBJ2-3, with 7 nucleotides matching TRBD2. J lost 5 bases, V lost 7 bases, and 15 bases had no gene match. Germline V gene sequence: CDR1 LNHDA, CDR2 SQIVND (reference sequence). The CDR3 runs 16 residues. The CDR3 bases that were read are TGTGCCAGTAAGGGGAAAGGACTAGTGGAGGGAGATACG. It specifies CASKGKGLVEGDT. The full CDR3 sequence reads CASKGKGLVEGDTQYF.

Concerning this clone itself: Sequence at one end of the junction differs from germline and may be a read error. The CDR3 goes on 3 residues after the read ends, and that part is filled in from the germline J gene. The J gene is TRBJ1-5, the V gene TRBV18; 9 positions match TRBD1. The length of the CDR3 is 15 residues. Germline CDR1 reads KGHSH; CDR2 reads LQKENI. The CDR3 region is CASSPQGARDQPQHF. The part of the CDR3 DNA that was read is TGTGCCAGCTCCCCACAGGGGGCGCGGGATCAGCCC. Drawing the rest from reference TRBV18 and TRBJ1-5, the complete variable domain is NAGVMQNPRHLVRRRGQEARLRCSPMKGHSHVYWYRQLPEEGLKFMVYLQKENIIDESGMPKERFSAEFPKEGPSILRIQQVVRGDSAAYFCASSPQGARDQPQHFGDGTRLSIL.

Comments on this clone: Its ends do not fully match the called genes, so a read error is possible. The read halts 3 residues ahead of the CDR3 end, with the missing end drawn from the germline J gene. This sample includes further DNA sequences coding for the same CDR3. The V gene is TRBV6-1, the J gene TRBJ2-7; 7 bases line up with TRBD1. The CDR3 is 14 residues long. Germline values: CDR1 MNHNS, CDR2 SASEGT. CDR3 DNA, as far as it was read: TGTGCCAGTAGTGGGAACAGACAGGGCTACGAG. It encodes CASSGNRQGYE. The whole CDR3 protein is CASSGNRQGYEQYF.

Details on this clone: The CDR3 end falls 3 residues outside the read, so it is completed with the germline J gene. The V call is TRBV19, the J call TRBJ1-6; tentative D call: TRBD1 (6 bases). The CDR3 is 14 amino acids. Germline CDR1 is LNHDA and CDR2 is SQIVND (reference sequence). Trimming removed 6 bases from V and 8 bases from J, with 14 bases in between. CDR3 bases read: TGTGCCAGTAGAACAGGGATTTCGGATTCACCC. Protein product: CASRTGISDSP. The full-length CDR3 reads as CASRTGISDSPLHF.

On this clone: The read stops 3 residues short of the end of the CDR3; the missing end is completed from the germline J gene. The chain combines TRBV19 with TRBJ1-2; D not resolved. The CDR3 spans 14 residues. The ends were cut back, 3 bases at V and 4 bases at J, with 12 bases in the middle. Germline V CDR1 and CDR2: LNHDA, SQIVND (reference sequence). CDR3 protein: CASSITARAYGYTF. The CDR3 DNA, read in part, is TGTGCCAGTAGTATTACCGCGAGAGCCTATGGC. Looking up the rest from reference TRBV19 and TRBJ1-2 gives the full variable domain: DGGITQSPKYLFRKEGQNVTLSCEQNLNHDAMYWYRQDPGQGLRLIYYSQIVNDFQKGDIAEGYSVSREKKESFPLTVTSAQKNPTAFYLCASSITARAYGYTFGSGTRLTVV.

Concerning this clone itself: The read finishes 3 residues shy of the CDR3 end, and the germline J gene is used to complete it. V usage is TRBV29-1 and J usage is TRBJ1-2, with D perhaps matching TRBD1 (5 bases). The V and J ends lost 2 bases and 2 bases respectively, with 15 bases between them. The length of the CDR3 is 15 residues. Per the germline V gene, CDR1 is SQVTM and CDR2 is ANQGSEA. The CDR3 bases that were read are TGCAGCGTTGAATATCCTGGGGCCAGGAACTATGGC. It translates to CSVEYPGARNYG. The entire CDR3 sequence reads CSVEYPGARNYGYTF.

On this clone itself: From the germline J gene comes the end of the CDR3, since the read stops 3 residues before it. This rearrangement joins TRBV29-1 to TRBJ2-6, with D uncertain. Trimming removed 5 bases at V and 2 bases at J, with 7 bases between. Germline CDR1 and CDR2: SQVTM and ANQGSEA. The CDR3 is 13 residues long. The CDR3 DNA, read in part, is TGCAGCGTTATAATAGCTGGGGCCAACGTC. It codes for CSVIIAGANV. The complete CDR3 protein is CSVIIAGANVLTF.